This T cell receptor beta chain stems from a study of blood T cell repertoires in COVID-19. Looking at the study overall: Researchers got acute and convalescent COVID-19 samples from the United States, Italy and Spain. Sources were T cells, B-cell-depleted T cells, or PBMCs; the material itself was cDNA or gDNA.

This CDR3 contains 15 residues. Germline CDR1 SEHNR, CDR2 FQNEAQ (reference sequence). V was pared by 4 bases and J by 9 bases, with 19 bases between. Sequenced by immunoSEQ multiplex PCR; TCRdb stores in-frame clones only, minus some. The sample shows some 90,000 clones, 80% of them seen only once. Sequencing input: peripheral blood. This TCR came from an older woman with acute or convalescent COVID-19. The V call is TRBV7-9, the J call TRBJ2-1; D might be TRBD2 (7 bases). The CDR3 DNA reads TGTGCCAGCAGCTCCCTAGGGGGGGGGCCACTTGAGCAGTTCTTC. Amino acids: CASSSLGGGPLEQFF.